This T cell receptor (beta chain) was identified in a study of T cell responses to AZD1222 COVID-19 vaccine. Data came from immunoSEQ multiplex PCR; TCRdb stores just in-frame clones and leaves some out. In the table there are roughly 150,000 clones, roughly 93% of which are singletons. J was trimmed by 2 bases and V by 6 bases; bases with no gene match: 8. This CDR3 has 16 amino acids. CDR1 and CDR2 from the germline V gene are KGHSH and LQKENI. To note about this clone: As yet, its antigen is unknown.

Broader study findings: It should be noted that donors were predominantly white British and more often female, and clonal diversity was possibly underestimated. Spike-specific TCR breadth and depth grew following two AZD1222 doses.

This chain links TRBV18 with TRBJ2-1; 9 nucleotides line up with TRBD2. This receptor was taken from an adult who received the AZD1222 COVID-19 vaccine. Material: peripheral blood, obtained 28 days after the second AZD1222 dose. CDR3 amino acids: CASSSSLAGTYNEQFF. Here the CDR3 DNA reads TGTGCCAGCTCCTCTAGCCTAGCGGGAACCTACAATGAGCAGTTCTTC.